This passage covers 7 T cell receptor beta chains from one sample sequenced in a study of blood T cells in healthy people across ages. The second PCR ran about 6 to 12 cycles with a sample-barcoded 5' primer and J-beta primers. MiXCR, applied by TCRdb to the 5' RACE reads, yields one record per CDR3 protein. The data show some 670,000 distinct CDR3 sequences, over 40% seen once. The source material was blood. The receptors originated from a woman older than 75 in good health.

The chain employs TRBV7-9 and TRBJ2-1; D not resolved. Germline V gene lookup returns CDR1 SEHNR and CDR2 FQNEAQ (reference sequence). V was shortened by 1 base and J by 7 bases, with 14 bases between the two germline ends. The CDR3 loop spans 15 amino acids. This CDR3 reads CASSLVGVRLNEQFF. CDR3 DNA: TGTGCCAGCAGCTTAGTCGGTGTCAGGCTTAATGAGCAGTTCTTC.

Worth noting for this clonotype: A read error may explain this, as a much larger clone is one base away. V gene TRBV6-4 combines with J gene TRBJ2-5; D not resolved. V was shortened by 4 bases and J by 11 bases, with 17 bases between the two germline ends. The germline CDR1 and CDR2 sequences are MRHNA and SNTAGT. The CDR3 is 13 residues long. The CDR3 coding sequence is TGTGCCAGCAGTGGGGCCCCCCGTAGTGAGCAGTACTTC. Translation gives CASSGAPRSEQYF.

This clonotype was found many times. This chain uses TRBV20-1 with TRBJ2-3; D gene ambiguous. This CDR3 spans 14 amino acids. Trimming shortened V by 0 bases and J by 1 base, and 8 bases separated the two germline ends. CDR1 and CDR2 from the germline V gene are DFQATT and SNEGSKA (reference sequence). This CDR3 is CSARDQRGTDTQYF. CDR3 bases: TGCAGTGCTAGAGATCAACGGGGCACAGATACGCAGTATTTT.

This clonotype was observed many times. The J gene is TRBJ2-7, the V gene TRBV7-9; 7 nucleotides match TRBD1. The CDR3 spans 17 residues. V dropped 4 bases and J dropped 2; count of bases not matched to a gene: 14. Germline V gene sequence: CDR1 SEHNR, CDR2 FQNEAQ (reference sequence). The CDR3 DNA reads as TGTGCCAGCAGCTCGACGAGAATAGGGGACAGTCCCTACGAGCAGTACTTC. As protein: CASSSTRIGDSPYEQYF.

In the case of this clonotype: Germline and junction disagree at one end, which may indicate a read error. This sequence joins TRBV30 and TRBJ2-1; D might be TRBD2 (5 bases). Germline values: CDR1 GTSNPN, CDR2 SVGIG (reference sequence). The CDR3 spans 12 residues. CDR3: CAGSVRAGRGFF. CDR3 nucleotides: TGTGCCGGGAGTGTACGGGCCGGCCGGGGGTTCTTC. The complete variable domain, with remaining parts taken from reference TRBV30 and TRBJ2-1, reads SQTIHQWPATLVQPVGSPLSLECTVEGTSNPNLYWYRQAAGRGLQLLFYSVGIGQISSEVPQNLSASRPQDRQFILSSKKLLLSDSGFYLCAGSVRAGRGFFGPGTRLTVL.

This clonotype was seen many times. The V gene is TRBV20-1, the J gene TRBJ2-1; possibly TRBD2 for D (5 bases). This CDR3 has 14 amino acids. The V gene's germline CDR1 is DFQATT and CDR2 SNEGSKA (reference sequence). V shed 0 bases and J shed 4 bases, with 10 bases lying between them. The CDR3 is CSARDLRGYNEQFF. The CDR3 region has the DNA TGCAGTGCTAGAGATCTACGGGGATACAATGAGCAGTTCTTC.

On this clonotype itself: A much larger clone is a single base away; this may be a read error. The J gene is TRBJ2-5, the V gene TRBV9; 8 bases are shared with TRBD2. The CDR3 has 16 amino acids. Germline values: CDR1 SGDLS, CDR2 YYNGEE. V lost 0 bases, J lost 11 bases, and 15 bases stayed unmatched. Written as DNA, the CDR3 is TGTGCCAGCAGCGTAGAGGGGGTAGCGGGGTACAATGAGCAGTACTTC. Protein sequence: CASSVEGVAGYNEQYF.